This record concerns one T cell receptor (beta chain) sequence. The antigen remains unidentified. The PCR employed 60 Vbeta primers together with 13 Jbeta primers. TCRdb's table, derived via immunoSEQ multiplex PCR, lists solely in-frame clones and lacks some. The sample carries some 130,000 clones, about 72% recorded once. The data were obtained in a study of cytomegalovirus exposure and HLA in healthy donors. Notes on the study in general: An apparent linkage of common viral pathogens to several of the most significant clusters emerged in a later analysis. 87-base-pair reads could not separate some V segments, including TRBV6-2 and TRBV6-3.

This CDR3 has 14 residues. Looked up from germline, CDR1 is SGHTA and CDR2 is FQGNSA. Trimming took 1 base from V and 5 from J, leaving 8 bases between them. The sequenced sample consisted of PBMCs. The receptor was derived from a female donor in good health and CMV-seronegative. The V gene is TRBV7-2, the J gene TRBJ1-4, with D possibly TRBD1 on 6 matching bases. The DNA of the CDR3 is TGTGCCAGCAGCTTAGACAGGGCAAATGAAAAACTGTTTTTT. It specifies CASSLDRANEKLFF.